This TCR beta chain was recovered during a study of T cell responses to AZD1222 COVID-19 vaccine. Background on the study: Second doses were pooled across both intervals (about 4 or about 12 weeks). Study findings and constraints: White British people made up most donors, females outnumbered males, and clonal diversity was possibly underestimated. Researchers report vaccine-associated CD4 TCRs spanning spike, with dominance at 160-218 and 743-854. Nearly half of spike-specific TCRs reportedly target unmutated variant regions.

This table comes from immunoSEQ multiplex PCR, and its TCRdb copy is limited to in-frame clones, with some not included. Of 150,000 to 180,000 clones listed, about nine tenths are singletons. About this clone: The antigen is undetermined.

This CDR3 comprises 16 residues. The ends lost 4 bases at V and 2 bases at J; junction bases unmatched: 3. Per the germline V gene, CDR1 is SGHNT and CDR2 is YENEEA. The sample here was peripheral blood, taken on day 0 of AZD1222 vaccination. The origin of this receptor is an adult in good health. The chain recombines TRBV11-3 with TRBJ2-6, with TRBD1 matching 9 bases. CDR3 sequence: CASSYRTGAGANVLTF. The CDR3 region has the DNA TGTGCCAGCAGCTACCGGACAGGGGCTGGGGCCAACGTCCTGACTTTC.